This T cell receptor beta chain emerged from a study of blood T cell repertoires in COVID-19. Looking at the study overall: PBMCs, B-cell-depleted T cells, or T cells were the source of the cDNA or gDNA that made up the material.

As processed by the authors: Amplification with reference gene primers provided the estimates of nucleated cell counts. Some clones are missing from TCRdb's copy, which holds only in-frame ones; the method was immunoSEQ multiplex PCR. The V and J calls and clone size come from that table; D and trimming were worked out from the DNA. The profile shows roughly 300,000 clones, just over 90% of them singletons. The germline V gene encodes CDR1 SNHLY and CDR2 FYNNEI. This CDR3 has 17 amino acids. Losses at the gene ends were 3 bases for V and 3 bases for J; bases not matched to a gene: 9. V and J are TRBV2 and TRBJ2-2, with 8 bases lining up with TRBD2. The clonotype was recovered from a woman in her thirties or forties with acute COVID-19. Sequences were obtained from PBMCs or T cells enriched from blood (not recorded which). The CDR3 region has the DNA TGTGCCAGCAGTGATGTAGAAGCGGGAGTTGACACCGGGGAGCTGTTTTTT. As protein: CASSDVEAGVDTGELFF.